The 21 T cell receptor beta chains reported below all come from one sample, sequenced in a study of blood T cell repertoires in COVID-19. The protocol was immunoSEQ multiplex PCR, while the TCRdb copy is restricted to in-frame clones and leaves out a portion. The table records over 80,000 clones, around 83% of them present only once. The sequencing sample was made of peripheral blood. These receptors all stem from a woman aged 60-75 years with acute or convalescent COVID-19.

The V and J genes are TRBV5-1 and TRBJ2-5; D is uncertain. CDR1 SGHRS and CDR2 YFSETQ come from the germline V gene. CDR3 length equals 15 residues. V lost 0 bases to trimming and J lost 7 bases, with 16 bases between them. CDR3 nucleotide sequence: TGCGCCAGCAGCTTGGGCGGCGGCAGCCCATGGACCCAGTACTTC. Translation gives CASSLGGGSPWTQYF.

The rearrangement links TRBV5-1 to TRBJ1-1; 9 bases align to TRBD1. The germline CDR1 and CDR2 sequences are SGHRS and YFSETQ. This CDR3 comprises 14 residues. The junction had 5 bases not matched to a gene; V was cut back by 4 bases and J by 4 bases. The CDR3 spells CASSPGTGPTEAFF. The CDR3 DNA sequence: TGCGCCAGCAGCCCCGGGACAGGGCCCACTGAAGCTTTCTTT.

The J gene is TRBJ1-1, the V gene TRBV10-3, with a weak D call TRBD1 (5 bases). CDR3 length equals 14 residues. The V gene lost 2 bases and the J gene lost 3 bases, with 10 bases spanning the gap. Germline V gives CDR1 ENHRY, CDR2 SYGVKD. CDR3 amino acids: CAISETGGDTEAFF. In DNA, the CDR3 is TGTGCCATCAGTGAGACGGGGGGGGACACTGAAGCTTTCTTT.

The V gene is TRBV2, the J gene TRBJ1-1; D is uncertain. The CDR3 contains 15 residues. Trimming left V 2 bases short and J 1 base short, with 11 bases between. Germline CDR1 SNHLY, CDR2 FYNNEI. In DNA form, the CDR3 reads TGTGCCAGCAGTGAAACCCGCGGTCAGAACACTGAAGCTTTCTTT. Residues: CASSETRGQNTEAFF.

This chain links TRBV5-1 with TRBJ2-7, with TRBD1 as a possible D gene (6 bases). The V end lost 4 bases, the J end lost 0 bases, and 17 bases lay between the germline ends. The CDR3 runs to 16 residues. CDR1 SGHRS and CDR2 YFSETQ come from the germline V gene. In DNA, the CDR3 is TGCGCCAGCAGCCCCTCCCCCCAGGGGACCTCCTACGAGCAGTACTTC. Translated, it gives CASSPSPQGTSYEQYF.

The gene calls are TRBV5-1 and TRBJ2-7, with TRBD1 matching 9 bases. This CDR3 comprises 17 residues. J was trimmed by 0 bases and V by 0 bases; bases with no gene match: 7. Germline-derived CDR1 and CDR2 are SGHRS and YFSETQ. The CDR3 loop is CASSLGLTGGFSYEQYF. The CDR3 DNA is TGCGCCAGCAGCTTGGGGTTGACAGGGGGGTTCTCCTACGAGCAGTACTTC.

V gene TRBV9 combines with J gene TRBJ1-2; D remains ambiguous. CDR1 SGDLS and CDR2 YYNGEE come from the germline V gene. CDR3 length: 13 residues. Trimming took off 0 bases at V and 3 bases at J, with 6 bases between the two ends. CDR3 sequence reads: CASSVVEDYGYTF. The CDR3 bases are TGTGCCAGCAGCGTAGTAGAGGACTATGGCTACACCTTC.

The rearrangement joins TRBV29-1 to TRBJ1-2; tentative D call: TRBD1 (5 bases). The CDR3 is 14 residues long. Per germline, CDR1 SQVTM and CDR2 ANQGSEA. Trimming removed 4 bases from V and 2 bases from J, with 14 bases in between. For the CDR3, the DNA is TGCAGCGTTGGACCCTTGGCAGGGAACTATGGCTACACCTTC. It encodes CSVGPLAGNYGYTF.

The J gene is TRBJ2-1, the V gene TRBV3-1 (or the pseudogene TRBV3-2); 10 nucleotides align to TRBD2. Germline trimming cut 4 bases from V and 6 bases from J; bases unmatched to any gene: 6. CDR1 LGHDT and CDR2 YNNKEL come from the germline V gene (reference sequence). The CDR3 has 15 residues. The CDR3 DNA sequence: TGTGCCAGCAGCCGCGTAGCGGGAGGCGTCAATGAGCAGTTCTTC. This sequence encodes CASSRVAGGVNEQFF.

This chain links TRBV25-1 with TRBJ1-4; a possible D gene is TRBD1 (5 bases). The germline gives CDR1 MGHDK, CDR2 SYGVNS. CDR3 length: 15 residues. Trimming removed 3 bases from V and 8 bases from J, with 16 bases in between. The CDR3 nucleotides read TGTGCCAGCAGTGACTACACGGGGGGAAACGAAAAACTGTTTTTT. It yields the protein CASSDYTGGNEKLFF.

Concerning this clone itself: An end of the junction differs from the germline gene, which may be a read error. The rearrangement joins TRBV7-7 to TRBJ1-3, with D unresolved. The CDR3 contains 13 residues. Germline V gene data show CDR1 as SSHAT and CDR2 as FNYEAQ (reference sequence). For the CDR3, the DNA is TGTGCTAGCAGCCTCTCCTCTGGAAACACCATATATTTT. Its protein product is CASSLSSGNTIYF.

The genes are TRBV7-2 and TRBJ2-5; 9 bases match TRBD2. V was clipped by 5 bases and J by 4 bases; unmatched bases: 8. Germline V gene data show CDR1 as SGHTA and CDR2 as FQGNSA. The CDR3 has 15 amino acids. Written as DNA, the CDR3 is TGTGCCAGCAGCGCCGGGACTAGCAGGACAGAGACCCAGTACTTC. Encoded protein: CASSAGTSRTETQYF.

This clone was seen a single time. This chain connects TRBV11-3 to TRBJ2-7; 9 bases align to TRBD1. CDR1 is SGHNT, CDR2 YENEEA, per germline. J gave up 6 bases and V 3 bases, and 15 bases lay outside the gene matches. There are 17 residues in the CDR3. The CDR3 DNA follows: TGTGCCAGCAGCTTGACAGGGGGAGGGTATTCTACGATCGAGCAGTACTTC. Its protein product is CASSLTGGGYSTIEQYF.

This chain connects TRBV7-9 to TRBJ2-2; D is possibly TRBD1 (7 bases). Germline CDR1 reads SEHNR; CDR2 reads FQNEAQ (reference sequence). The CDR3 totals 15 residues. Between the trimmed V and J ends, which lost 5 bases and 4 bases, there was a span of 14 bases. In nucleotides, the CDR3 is TGTGCCAGCAGCCGCGGGACAGCCAGCACCGGGGAGCTGTTTTTT. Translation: CASSRGTASTGELFF.

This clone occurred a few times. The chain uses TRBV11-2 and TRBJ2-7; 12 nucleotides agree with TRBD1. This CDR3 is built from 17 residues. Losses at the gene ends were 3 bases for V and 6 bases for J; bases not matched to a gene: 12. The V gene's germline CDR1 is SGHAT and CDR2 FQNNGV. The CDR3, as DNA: TGTGCCAGCAGCTTCTTGGGACAGGGGGCGAGAACGGGCGAGCAGTACTTC. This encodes CASSFLGQGARTGEQYF.

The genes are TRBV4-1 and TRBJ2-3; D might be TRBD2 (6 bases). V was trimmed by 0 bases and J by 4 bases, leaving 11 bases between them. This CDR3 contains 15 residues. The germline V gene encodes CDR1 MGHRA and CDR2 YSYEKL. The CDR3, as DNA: TGCGCCAGCAGCCAAGACCAGGTAGCGGCAGATACGCAGTATTTT. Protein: CASSQDQVAADTQYF.

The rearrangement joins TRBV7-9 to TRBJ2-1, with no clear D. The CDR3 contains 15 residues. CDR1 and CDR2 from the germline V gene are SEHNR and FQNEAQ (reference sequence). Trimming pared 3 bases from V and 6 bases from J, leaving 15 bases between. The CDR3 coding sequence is TGTGCCAGCAGCTTTCCTCTTCAGTTATTCAATGAGCAGTTCTTC. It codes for CASSFPLQLFNEQFF.

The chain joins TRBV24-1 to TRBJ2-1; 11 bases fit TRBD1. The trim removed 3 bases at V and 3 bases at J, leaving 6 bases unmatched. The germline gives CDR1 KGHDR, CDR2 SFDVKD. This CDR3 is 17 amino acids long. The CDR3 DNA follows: TGTGCCACCAGTGATCCATCCGGGACAGGGGGCTACAATGAGCAGTTCTTC. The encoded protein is CATSDPSGTGGYNEQFF.

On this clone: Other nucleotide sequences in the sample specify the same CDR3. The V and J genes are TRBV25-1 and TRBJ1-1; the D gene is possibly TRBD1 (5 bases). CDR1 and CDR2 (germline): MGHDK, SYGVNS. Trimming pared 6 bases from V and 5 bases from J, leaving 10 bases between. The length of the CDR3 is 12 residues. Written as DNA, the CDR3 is TGTGCCAGCAGGGGGGGAAGGACTGAAGCTTTCTTT. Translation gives CASRGGRTEAFF.

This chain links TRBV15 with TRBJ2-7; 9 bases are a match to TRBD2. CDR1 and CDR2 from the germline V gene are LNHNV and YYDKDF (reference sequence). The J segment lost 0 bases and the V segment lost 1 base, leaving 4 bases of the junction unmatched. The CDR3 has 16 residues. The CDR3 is CATSRGLAEASYEQYF. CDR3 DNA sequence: TGTGCCACCAGCAGAGGACTAGCGGAGGCCTCCTACGAGCAGTACTTC.

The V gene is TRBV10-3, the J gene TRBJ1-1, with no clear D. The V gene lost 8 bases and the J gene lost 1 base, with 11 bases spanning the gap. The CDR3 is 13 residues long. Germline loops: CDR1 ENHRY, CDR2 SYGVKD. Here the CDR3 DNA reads TGTGCCATCTTTAAGGAGGAGAACACTGAAGCTTTCTTT. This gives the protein CAIFKEENTEAFF.